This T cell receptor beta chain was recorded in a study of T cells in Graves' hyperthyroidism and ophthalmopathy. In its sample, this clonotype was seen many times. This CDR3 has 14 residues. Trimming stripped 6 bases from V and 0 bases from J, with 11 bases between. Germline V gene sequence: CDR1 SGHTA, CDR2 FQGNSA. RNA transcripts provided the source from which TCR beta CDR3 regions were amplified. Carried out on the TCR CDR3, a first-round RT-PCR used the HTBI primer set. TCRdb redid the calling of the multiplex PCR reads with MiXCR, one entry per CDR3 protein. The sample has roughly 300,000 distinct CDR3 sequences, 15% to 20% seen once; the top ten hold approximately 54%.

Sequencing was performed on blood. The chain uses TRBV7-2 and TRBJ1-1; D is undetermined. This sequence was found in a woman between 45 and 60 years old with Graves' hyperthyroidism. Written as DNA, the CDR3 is TGTGCCAGCAGTAACGGCGTAATGAACACTGAAGCTTTCTTT. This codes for CASSNGVMNTEAFF.